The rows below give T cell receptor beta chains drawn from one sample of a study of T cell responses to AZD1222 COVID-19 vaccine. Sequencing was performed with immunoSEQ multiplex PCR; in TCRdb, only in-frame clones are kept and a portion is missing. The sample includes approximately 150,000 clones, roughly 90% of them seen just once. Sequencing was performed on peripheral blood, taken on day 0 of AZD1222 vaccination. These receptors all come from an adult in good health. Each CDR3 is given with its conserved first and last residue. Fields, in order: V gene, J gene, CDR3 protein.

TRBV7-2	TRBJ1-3	CASSLVHFGAGNTIYF
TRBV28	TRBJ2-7	CASSSPPGQGTYEQYF
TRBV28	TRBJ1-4	CASSTGTGNEKLFF
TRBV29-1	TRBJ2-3	CSVDGGSLLHSTDTQYF
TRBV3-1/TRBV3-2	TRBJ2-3	CASSRGTGLRTDTQYF
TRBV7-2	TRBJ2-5	CASSLGGGSRETQYF
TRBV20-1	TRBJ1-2	CSASTGYGYTF
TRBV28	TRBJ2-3	CASSFLGLADPRAQYF
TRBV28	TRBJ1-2	CASLNPVGRGRNYGYTF
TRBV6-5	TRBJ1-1	CASSGTGSPSEAFF
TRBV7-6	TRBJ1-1	CASSSDRHPGTEAFF
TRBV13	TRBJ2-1	CASSLGADSYNEQFF
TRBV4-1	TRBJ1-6	CASSQPVRASSYNSPLHF
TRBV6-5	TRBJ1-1	CASNPQVNTEAFF
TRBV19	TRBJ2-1	CARSAYLDYNEQFF
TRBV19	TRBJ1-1	CASSILGDTEAFF
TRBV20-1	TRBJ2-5	CSASGEGWLEAQYF
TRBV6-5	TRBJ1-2	CASSYSRHSYGYTF
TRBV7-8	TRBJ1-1	CASSPPIQREAFF
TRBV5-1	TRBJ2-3	CASSRTPNPTDTQYF
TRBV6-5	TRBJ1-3	CASKVSGQANTIYF
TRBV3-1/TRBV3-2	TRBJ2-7	CASSQETPSYEQYF